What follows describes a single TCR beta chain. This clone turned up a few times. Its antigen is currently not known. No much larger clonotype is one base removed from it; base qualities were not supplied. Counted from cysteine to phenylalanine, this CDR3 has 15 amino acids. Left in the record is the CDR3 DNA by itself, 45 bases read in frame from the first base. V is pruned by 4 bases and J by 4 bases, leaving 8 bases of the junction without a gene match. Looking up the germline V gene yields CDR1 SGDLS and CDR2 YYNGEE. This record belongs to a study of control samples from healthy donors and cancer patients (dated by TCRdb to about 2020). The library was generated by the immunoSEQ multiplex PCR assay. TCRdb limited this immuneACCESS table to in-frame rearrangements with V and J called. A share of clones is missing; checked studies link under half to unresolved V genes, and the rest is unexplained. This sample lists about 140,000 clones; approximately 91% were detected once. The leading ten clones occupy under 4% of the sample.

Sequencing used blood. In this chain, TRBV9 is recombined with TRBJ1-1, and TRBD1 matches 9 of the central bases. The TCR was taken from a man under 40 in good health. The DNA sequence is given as TGTGCCAGCAGCACAGCCGGGACAGGGAGCACTGAAGCTTTCTTT. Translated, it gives CASSTAGTGSTEAFF.